Below, 29 T cell receptor beta chains from the same sample are listed, as sequenced in a study of T cells after yellow fever vaccination. TCRdb redid the calling of the 5' RACE reads with MiXCR, one entry per CDR3 protein. The sample has 320,000 or so distinct CDR3 sequences; 8.1% are singletons. Material: PBMCs, obtained about 49 days after the first yellow fever vaccination. The receptors originated from a man younger than 30 who received the YFV17D yellow fever vaccine.

This clonotype was counted at least ten times. V usage is TRBV12-3 or TRBV12-4 and J usage is TRBJ2-4; no reliable D call. The CDR3 loop spans 11 amino acids. V was clipped by 1 base and J by 9 bases, with 4 bases between them. This CDR3 reads CASSLGLIQYF. As DNA, the CDR3 is TGTGCCAGCAGTTTAGGCCTCATTCAGTACTTC.

The sample holds many counts of this clonotype. The V call is TRBV7-8, the J call TRBJ1-1, with 12 bases that match TRBD1. After removal of 0 bases from V and 12 bases from J, the junction contained 2 bases not matched to a gene. This CDR3 is 13 amino acids long. Germline-derived CDR1 and CDR2 are SGHVS and FQNEAQ. Here the CDR3 DNA reads TGTGCCAGCAGCTTAGCGGGACAGGGGGCGTCTTTCTTT. Translating it yields CASSLAGQGASFF. The whole variable domain, filled in from reference TRBV7-8 and TRBJ1-1, reads GAGVSQSPRYKVAKRGQDVALRCDPISGHVSLFWYQQALGQGPEFLTYFQNEAQLDKSGLPSDRFFAERPEGSVSTLKIQRTQQEDSAVYLCASSLAGQGASFFGQGTRLTVV.

Concerning this clonotype itself: Germline and junction disagree at one end, which may indicate a read error. This chain links TRBV20-1 with TRBJ2-3; TRBD2 matches at 11 bases. Germline V gene sequence: CDR1 DFQATT, CDR2 SNEGSKA (reference sequence). CDR3 length: 16 residues. As DNA, the CDR3 is TGCTGTGCTAGCGGGGGGCGCTGGGGTGGCACAGATACGCAGTATTTT. It is translated as CCASGGRWGGTDTQYF.

The chain uses TRBV6-6 and TRBJ1-2; a possible D gene is TRBD1 (5 bases). This CDR3 is 13 amino acids long. V lost 0 bases and J 4 bases, leaving 6 bases between the germline ends. Per germline, CDR1 MNHNY and CDR2 SVGAGI (reference sequence). The CDR3 DNA reads as TGTGCCAGCAGTTACTCAGGGGTCTATGGCTACACCTTC. It translates to CASSYSGVYGYTF.

This chain links TRBV24-1 with TRBJ1-2; D is ambiguous. Trimming removed 1 base from V and 6 bases from J, with 2 bases in between. Germline CDR1 reads KGHDR; CDR2 reads SFDVKD. The CDR3 totals 11 residues. The CDR3 spells CATSDFHGYTF. For the CDR3, the DNA is TGTGCCACCAGTGATTTCCATGGCTACACCTTC.

There are a few counts of this clonotype. J is TRBJ2-3 and V is TRBV4-3, with 7 nucleotides matching TRBD1. V was pared by 2 bases and J by 9 bases, with 17 bases of the junction left unmatched. The CDR3 is 17 residues long. CDR1 LGHNA and CDR2 YSLEER come from the germline V gene. The CDR3 sequence is CASSQLPGQRSGYTQYF. CDR3 nucleotides: TGCGCCAGCAGCCAACTACCGGGACAGCGATCAGGATACACGCAGTATTTT.

The genes are TRBV6-5 and TRBJ2-7, with a possible D match to TRBD2 (6 bases). Germline CDR1 MNHEY, CDR2 SVGAGI. The CDR3 covers 14 residues. The V and J ends lost 2 bases and 7 bases respectively, with 15 bases between them. CDR3: CASSYGGGGLEQYF. The CDR3 region has the DNA TGTGCCAGCAGTTACGGTGGGGGAGGCCTGGAGCAGTACTTC.

This clonotype occurred many times. The chain employs TRBV5-6 and TRBJ2-3, with 14 nucleotides matching TRBD2. Germline V CDR1 and CDR2: SGHDT, YYEEEE. The CDR3 is made up of 16 amino acids. V lost 3 bases and J lost 3; bases outside the gene matches: 3. CDR3 DNA: TGTGCCAGCAGCTGGGGACTAGCGGGGGTTACAGATACGCAGTATTTT. This translates into CASSWGLAGVTDTQYF.

A note on this clonotype: The CDR3 ends on some other residue instead of the conserved phenylalanine or tryptophan, so this is likely a read error. The chain carries TRBV15 and TRBJ2-7; TRBD1 agrees at 10 bases. The CDR3 is made up of 12 amino acids. Germline V gives CDR1 LNHNV, CDR2 YYDKDF (reference sequence). Unmatched junction bases numbered 5, after V lost 11 bases and J lost 4 bases. CDR3 sequence reads: CAAGTGVYEQYI. In DNA, the CDR3 is TGTGCCGCTGGGACAGGGGTTTACGAGCAGTACATC.

This clonotype was seen ten or more times. V usage is TRBV10-3 and J usage is TRBJ2-1; 16 nucleotides agree with TRBD2. Germline V gene sequence: CDR1 ENHRY, CDR2 SYGVKD. The CDR3 totals 16 residues. The trim removed 6 bases at V and 6 bases at J, leaving 5 bases unmatched. The chain's CDR3 is CAIRGTSGGAINEQFF. The DNA of the CDR3 is TGTGCCATCAGGGGGACTAGCGGGGGGGCAATCAATGAGCAGTTCTTC.

This clonotype turned up a few times. The V call is TRBV19, the J call TRBJ2-1; the match to TRBD2 covers 14 bases. Germline loops: CDR1 LNHDA, CDR2 SQIVND (reference sequence). CDR3 size: 15 residues. V dropped 6 bases and J dropped 6; count of bases not matched to a gene: 4. CDR3 protein: CASSRLAGGANEQFF. In nucleotides, the CDR3 is TGTGCCAGTAGCCGACTAGCGGGGGGGGCCAATGAGCAGTTCTTC.

This clonotype came up many times. This sequence joins TRBV18 and TRBJ2-5, with D possibly being TRBD1 (6 bases). Germline lookup yields CDR1 KGHSH and CDR2 LQKENI. V was trimmed by 1 base and J by 3 bases, leaving 9 bases between them. This CDR3 has 14 residues. The CDR3 DNA sequence: TGTGCCAGCTCACCACTGACAGGAGAAGAGACCCAGTACTTC. Protein sequence: CASSPLTGEETQYF.

The table lists this clonotype with a few counts. This chain uses TRBV30 with TRBJ2-6; D is perhaps TRBD1 (5 bases). Deletions cut 2 bases from V and 0 bases from J, with 20 bases between. Germline V lookup: CDR1 GTSNPN, CDR2 SVGIG (reference sequence). The CDR3 loop spans 19 amino acids. The CDR3 nucleotides read TGTGCCTGGAGTCCTTTCCTAGGGGATTTTCCCTCTGGGGCCAACGTCCTGACTTTC. Its protein is CAWSPFLGDFPSGANVLTF. Supplemented by reference TRBV30 and TRBJ2-6, the full variable domain reads SQTIHQWPATLVQPVGSPLSLECTVEGTSNPNLYWYRQAAGRGLQLLFYSVGIGQISSEVPQNLSASRPQDRQFILSSKKLLLSDSGFYLCAWSPFLGDFPSGANVLTFGAGSRLTVL.

CDR3 region: CASSQHRGRDYGYTF. The CDR3 bases are TGTGCCAGCAGCCAACACAGGGGGCGAGACTATGGCTACACCTTC. V and J are TRBV11-2 and TRBJ1-2; TRBD1 agrees at 9 bases. The CDR3 is 15 amino acids. V lost 5 bases and J lost 3; bases outside the gene matches: 7. From germline, CDR1 is SGHAT and CDR2 FQNNGV.

The chain couples TRBV5-5 to TRBJ2-3; perhaps TRBD1 as D (5 bases). The CDR3 extends over 14 amino acids. Germline V lookup: CDR1 SGHKS, CDR2 YYEKEE (reference sequence). V was cut by 2 bases and J by 2 bases, with 9 bases left in between. CDR3 nucleotides: TGTGCCAGCAGCTTCGACAGCCTCACAGATACGCAGTATTTT. It translates to CASSFDSLTDTQYF.

The chain couples TRBV5-1 to TRBJ2-5, with unresolved D. The germline gives CDR1 SGHRS, CDR2 YFSETQ. Trimming took off 3 bases at V and 1 base at J, with 7 bases between the two ends. This CDR3 is built from 13 residues. The CDR3 DNA reads TGCGCCAGCAGCTACTTCTCCCAAGAGACCCAGTACTTC. It translates to CASSYFSQETQYF.

The CDR3 sequence is CASWAAWNTGELFF. The CDR3 coding sequence is TGTGCCAGCTGGGCAGCATGGAACACCGGGGAGCTGTTTTTT. The chain has TRBV5-8 and TRBJ2-2; D not certain. Germline V gene lookup returns CDR1 SGHTS and CDR2 YDEGEE. This CDR3 contains 14 residues. The V and J ends lost 7 bases and 1 base respectively, with 11 bases between them.

This clonotype was counted many times. The chain couples TRBV15 to TRBJ2-3, with D possibly being TRBD1 (6 bases). Germline V gene sequence: CDR1 LNHNV, CDR2 YYDKDF (reference sequence). The germline V and J ends were trimmed by 5 bases and 4 bases, with 22 bases remaining between them. CDR3 length: 17 residues. Here the CDR3 DNA reads TGTGCCACCAGCCCCCGTCGGACAACACAGGGCCCAGATACGCAGTATTTT. Protein sequence: CATSPRRTTQGPDTQYF.

The rearrangement links TRBV6-1 to TRBJ2-3; perhaps TRBD1 as D (6 bases). CDR3 size: 14 residues. Germline values: CDR1 MNHNS, CDR2 SASEGT. Deletions cut 7 bases from V and 0 bases from J, with 11 bases between. The chain's CDR3 is CASIPGHSTDTQYF. The CDR3 nucleotides read TGTGCCAGCATCCCGGGACATAGCACAGATACGCAGTATTTT.

This clonotype was seen a few times. This chain links TRBV20-1 with TRBJ2-7, with TRBD1 matching over 10 bases. The CDR3 has 16 residues. V lost 2 bases to trimming and J lost 6 bases; unmatched junction nucleotides: 13. Germline V CDR1 and CDR2: DFQATT, SNEGSKA (reference sequence). Here the CDR3 DNA reads TGCAGTGCTAGACAATTTGGGACAGGGGATCTATCCGAGCAGTACGTC. Residues: CSARQFGTGDLSEQYV.

At least ten counts were recorded for this clonotype. The rearrangement joins TRBV7-2 to TRBJ2-7, with D hard to call. Germline-derived CDR1 and CDR2 are SGHTA and FQGNSA. The CDR3 is 12 amino acids. V lost 3 bases to trimming and J lost 6 bases, with 9 bases between them. The CDR3 spells CASSFVAAEQYF. The CDR3 DNA follows: TGTGCCAGCAGCTTTGTTGCAGCCGAGCAGTACTTC.

The gene calls are TRBV20-1 and TRBJ2-5; unclear D gene. Per germline, CDR1 DFQATT and CDR2 SNEGSKA (reference sequence). CDR3 length: 13 amino acids. The V end was cut by 7 bases, the J end by 4 bases, with 16 bases between. CDR3: CSVHDGVRETQYF. The CDR3 coding sequence is TGCAGTGTCCACGACGGTGTAAGAGAGACCCAGTACTTC.

The table lists this clonotype with many counts. The rearrangement uses TRBV5-1 and TRBJ2-3, with D unclear. The CDR3 length is 13 residues. The V gene's germline CDR1 is SGHRS and CDR2 YFSETQ. V was cut by 1 base and J by 2 bases, with 5 bases left in between. The CDR3 bases are TGCGCCAGCAGCTTGAAGATCACAGATACGCAGTATTTT. It encodes CASSLKITDTQYF.

This clonotype has more than one count but fewer than ten. This chain uses TRBV20-1 with TRBJ1-1, with D unresolved. The CDR3 consists of 15 residues. V lost 0 bases and J 2 bases, leaving 13 bases between the germline ends. Germline V gene lookup returns CDR1 DFQATT and CDR2 SNEGSKA (reference sequence). The CDR3 reads CSARDLLRPNTEAFF. In nucleotides, the CDR3 is TGCAGTGCTAGAGATCTCCTGCGACCTAACACTGAAGCTTTCTTT.

In this sample, this clonotype turned up many times. The chain is built from TRBV4-1 and TRBJ1-4; D not certain. CDR1 is MGHRA, CDR2 YSYEKL, per germline. The CDR3 runs 13 residues. V lost 1 base to trimming and J lost 5 bases, with 5 bases between them. The CDR3 is CASSQGQNEKLFF. CDR3 DNA: TGCGCCAGCAGCCAAGGACAAAATGAAAAACTGTTTTTT.

This clonotype has a handful of counts. The CDR3: CASSEERSSYNSPLHF. The CDR3 DNA follows: TGTGCCAGCAGTGAAGAGAGGAGCTCCTATAATTCACCCCTCCACTTT. The chain has TRBV6-1 and TRBJ1-6; D remains unclear. V lost 1 base to trimming and J lost 0 bases, with 7 bases between them. The CDR3 consists of 16 residues. CDR1 and CDR2 (germline): MNHNS, SASEGT.

This clonotype has ten or more counts. The rearrangement links TRBV7-3 to TRBJ2-5; D uncertain. The V end lost 4 bases, the J end lost 4 bases, and 13 bases lay between the germline ends. The CDR3 contains 14 residues. Germline V lookup: CDR1 SGHTA, CDR2 FQGTGA. CDR3 sequence (DNA): TGTGCCAGCAGCTCTCCGGGTAATGGAGAGACCCAGTACTTC. This translates into CASSSPGNGETQYF.

In its sample, this clonotype was seen many times. V and J are TRBV5-1 and TRBJ1-4; no definite D call. V lost 0 bases, J lost 5 bases, and 14 bases lay in between. Germline CDR1 is SGHRS and CDR2 is YFSETQ. CDR3 length: 16 amino acids. The CDR3: CASSLGATTSNEKLFF. DNA for the CDR3: TGCGCCAGCAGCTTGGGGGCGACGACGAGCAATGAAAAACTGTTTTTT.

Many counts were recorded for this clonotype. The chain carries TRBV6-2 or TRBV6-3 and TRBJ2-2; the match to TRBD1 covers 7 bases. CDR3 length: 14 residues. CDR1 and CDR2 (germline): MNHEY, SVGEGT. The ends lost 6 bases at V and 3 bases at J; junction bases unmatched: 4. Here the CDR3 DNA reads TGTGCCAGCAGGCCACAGGGGTACACCGGGGAGCTGTTTTTT. Its translation is CASRPQGYTGELFF.